This T cell receptor beta chain was observed in a study of cytomegalovirus exposure and HLA in healthy donors. Study-wide findings and caveats: TCR beta chain V- and J-gene trimming was linked, in a later analysis, to a missense variant in DCLRE1C. It was likely that a cluster of highly shared sequence variants was a sequencing artifact.

The CDR3 covers 14 residues. Per the germline V gene, CDR1 is SGHTA and CDR2 is FQGTGA. V was pared by 4 bases and J by 2 bases, with 3 bases of the junction left unmatched. Regarding this clone: The antigen is undetermined.

The PCR used 60 Vbeta and 13 Jbeta primers. TCRdb keeps only in-frame clones here, not all; method: immunoSEQ multiplex PCR. The table shows more than 100,000 clones, with about 71% occurring only once. The origin of this receptor is a woman aged 45-65 years in good health and CMV-seronegative. This chain links TRBV7-3 with TRBJ2-3, with 7 nucleotides matching TRBD1. Sequencing was done on a sample of PBMCs. The CDR3 DNA reads TGTGCCAGCAGCTCCACAGGGGTCACAGATACGCAGTATTTT. It yields the protein CASSSTGVTDTQYF. Together with reference TRBV7-3 and TRBJ2-3, the CDR3 gives the full variable domain: GAGVSQTPSNKVTEKGKYVELRCDPISGHTALYWYRQSLGQGPEFLIYFQGTGAADDSGLPNDRFFAVRPEGSVSTLKIQRTERGDSAVYLCASSSTGVTDTQYFGPGTRLTVL.